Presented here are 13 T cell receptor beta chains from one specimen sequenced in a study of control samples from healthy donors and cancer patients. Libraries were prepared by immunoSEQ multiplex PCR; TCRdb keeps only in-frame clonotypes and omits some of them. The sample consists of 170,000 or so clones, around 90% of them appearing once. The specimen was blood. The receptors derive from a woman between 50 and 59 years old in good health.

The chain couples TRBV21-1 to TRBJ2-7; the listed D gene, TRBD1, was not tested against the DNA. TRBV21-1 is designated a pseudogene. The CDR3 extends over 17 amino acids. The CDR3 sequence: CASSQETGQTLTYEQYF. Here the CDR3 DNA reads TGTGCCAGCAGCCAGGAGACCGGACAGACCCTAACCTACGAGCAGTACTTC.

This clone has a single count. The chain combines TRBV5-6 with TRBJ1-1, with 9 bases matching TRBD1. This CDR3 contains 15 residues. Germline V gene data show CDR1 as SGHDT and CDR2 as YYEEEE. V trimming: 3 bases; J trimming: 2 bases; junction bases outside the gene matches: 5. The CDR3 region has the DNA TGTGCCAGCAGCTCCCAGACAGGGGGTAACACTGAAGCTTTCTTT. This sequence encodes CASSSQTGGNTEAFF.

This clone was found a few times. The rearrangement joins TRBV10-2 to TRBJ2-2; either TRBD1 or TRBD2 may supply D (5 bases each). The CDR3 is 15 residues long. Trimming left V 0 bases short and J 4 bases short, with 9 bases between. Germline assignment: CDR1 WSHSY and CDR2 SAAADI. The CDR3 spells CASSESGPGTGELFF. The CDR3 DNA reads TGCGCCAGCAGTGAGTCGGGACCGGGCACCGGGGAGCTGTTTTTT.

The CDR3 spells CASSDLGTNTEAFF. The CDR3 DNA reads TGTGCCAGCAGTGATCTAGGGACGAACACTGAAGCTTTCTTT. The chain carries TRBV25-1 and TRBJ1-1; tentative D call: TRBD1 (5 bases). Germline V lookup: CDR1 MGHDK, CDR2 SYGVNS. CDR3 length equals 14 residues. V was cut by 3 bases and J by 1 base, with 9 bases left in between.

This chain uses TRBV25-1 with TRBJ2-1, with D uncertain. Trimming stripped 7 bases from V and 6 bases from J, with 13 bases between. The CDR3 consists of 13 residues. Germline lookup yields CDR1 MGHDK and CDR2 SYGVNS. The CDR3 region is CASIGAVFNEQFF. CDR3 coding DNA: TGTGCCAGCATTGGAGCAGTCTTCAATGAGCAGTTCTTC.

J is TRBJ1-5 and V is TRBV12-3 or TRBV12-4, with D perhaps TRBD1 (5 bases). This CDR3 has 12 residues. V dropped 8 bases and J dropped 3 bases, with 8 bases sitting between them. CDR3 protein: CASDSNNQPQHF. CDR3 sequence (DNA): TGTGCCAGCGACAGCAACAATCAGCCCCAGCATTTT.

CDR3 region: CSASGGGNNEQFF. The CDR3 DNA follows: TGCAGTGCTAGTGGGGGGGGGAACAATGAGCAGTTCTTC. The rearrangement uses TRBV20-1 and TRBJ2-1; 7 nucleotides agree with TRBD2. There are 13 residues in the CDR3. CDR1 DFQATT and CDR2 SNEGSKA come from the germline V gene (reference sequence). Trimming took 3 bases from V and 5 from J; bases not matched to a gene: 4.

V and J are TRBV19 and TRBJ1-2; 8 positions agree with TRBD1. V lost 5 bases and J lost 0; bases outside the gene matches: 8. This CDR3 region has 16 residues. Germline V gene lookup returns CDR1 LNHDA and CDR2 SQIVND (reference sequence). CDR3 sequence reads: CASSGVLGQANYGYTF. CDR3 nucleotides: TGTGCCAGTAGTGGTGTTTTGGGACAGGCTAACTATGGCTACACCTTC.

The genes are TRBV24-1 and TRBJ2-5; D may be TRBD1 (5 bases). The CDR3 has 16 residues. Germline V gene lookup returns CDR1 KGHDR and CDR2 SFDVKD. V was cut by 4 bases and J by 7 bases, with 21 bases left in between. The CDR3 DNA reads TGTGCCACCAGTGACTCGGACGGCCTTAATAGGGGGACCCAGTACTTC. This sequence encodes CATSDSDGLNRGTQYF.

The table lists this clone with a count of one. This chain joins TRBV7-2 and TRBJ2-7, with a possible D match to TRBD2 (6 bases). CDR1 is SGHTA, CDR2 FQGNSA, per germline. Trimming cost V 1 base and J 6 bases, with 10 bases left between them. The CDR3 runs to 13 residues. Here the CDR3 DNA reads TGTGCCAGCAGCTTAGACGGGAGAACCGAGCAGTACTTC. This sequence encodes CASSLDGRTEQYF.

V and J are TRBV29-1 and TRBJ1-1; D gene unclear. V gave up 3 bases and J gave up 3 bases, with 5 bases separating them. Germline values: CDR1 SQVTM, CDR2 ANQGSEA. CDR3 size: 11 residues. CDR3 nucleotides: TGCAGCGTTGACAGATACACTGAAGCTTTCTTT. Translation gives CSVDRYTEAFF.

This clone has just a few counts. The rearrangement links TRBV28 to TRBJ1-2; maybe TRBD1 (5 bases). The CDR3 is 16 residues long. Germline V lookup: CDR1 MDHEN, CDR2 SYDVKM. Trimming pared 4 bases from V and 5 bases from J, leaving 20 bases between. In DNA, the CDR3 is TGTGCCAGCAGTTCCCCCCCCGGGGCCTTAATATATGGCTACACCTTC. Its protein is CASSSPPGALIYGYTF.

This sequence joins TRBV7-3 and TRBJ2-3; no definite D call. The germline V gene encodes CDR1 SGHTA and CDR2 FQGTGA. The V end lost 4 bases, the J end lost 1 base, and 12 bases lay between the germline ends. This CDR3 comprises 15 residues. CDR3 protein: CASSSEAWRTDTQYF. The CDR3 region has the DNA TGTGCCAGCAGCTCCGAGGCGTGGCGCACAGATACGCAGTATTTT.